The present TCR beta chain was sequenced within a study of T cells in localized non-small cell lung cancer. Note on this clone: What it binds is not known.

Findings of the study overall: A denser population of T cells in blood accompanied longer overall survival. Of the top 100 tumor clones, median approximately 50 were in adjacent lung, approximately 28 among its top 100. The study found T cell clonality highest in uninvolved adjacent lung, above tumor.

Only in-frame clones appear in the TCRdb table, and some are missing; sequencing was by immunoSEQ multiplex PCR. The table lists around 54,000 clones, roughly 88% of them singletons. Germline assignment: CDR1 ENHRY and CDR2 SYGVKD. The CDR3 has 17 residues. J gave up 5 bases and V 4 bases, and 8 bases lay outside the gene matches. The receptor comes from a male donor older than 55 with stage III squamous cell lung carcinoma. The material was peripheral blood, obtained before any cancer treatment. The V call is TRBV10-3, the J call TRBJ2-3; TRBD2 matches at 14 bases. CDR3 protein: CAISGTSGRSVGDTQYF. DNA for the CDR3: TGTGCCATCAGTGGGACTAGCGGGAGGTCGGTCGGAGATACGCAGTATTTT.